This T cell receptor beta chain was recovered during a study of PD-1 blockade in classical Hodgkin lymphoma (dated by TCRdb to between 2020 and 2021). General notes on the study: Nivolumab dosing was 3 mg/kg intravenously every 2 weeks, continuing until either disease progression or unacceptable toxicity. The study used TCR beta sequencing and CyTOF to define a peripheral blood immune signature of response to PD-1 blockade in classical Hodgkin lymphoma.

Trimming at the junction amounts to 5 bases on V and 5 bases on J, and the germline ends lie 15 bases apart. From the germline V gene, CDR1 is MNHEY and CDR2 is SVGAGI. From cysteine to phenylalanine, the CDR3 is 14 amino acids long. The kept DNA is CDR3 alone, 42 bases in frame from the first base. The time point label, as the study defines it: cycle 1 day 1 (C1D1), immediately before nivolumab initiation. Relapse after autologous stem cell transplantation had occurred in all trial patients, and cohorts A, B and C were distinguished by prior brentuximab vedotin exposure. The trial cohort was composed of under 70 patients with relapsed/refractory classical Hodgkin lymphoma, for whom complete response, partial response or progressive disease was recorded as best overall response. In the multi-cohort phase II CheckMate 205 trial, trial patients received single-agent nivolumab. Best overall response was determined by an independent review committee according to the 2007 International Working Group response criteria. Trial PBMCs were collected immediately before nivolumab initiation (C1D1) and during therapy at cycle 2 day 1 and cycle 4 day 1. After peripheral blood was drawn into 8 mL Vacutainer Cell Preparation Tubes, PBMCs were isolated by centrifugation and then cryopreserved.

Note on this clone: This clone's antigen is unknown. No much larger clone exists at a distance of one base, and base qualities are not known.

Overall results and qualifications from the work: Trial patients with a complete response had baseline diversity similar to that of newly diagnosed patients, while partial responders and progressors had significantly lower diversity. The study covered only a single clinical trial cohort, and the causes of the repertoire differences, possibly disease activity or prior therapy, were still not defined. Patients starting nivolumab less than 1 year after ASCT had lower diversity and were excluded from later analyses to avoid confounding by immune reconstitution. CD4+ but not CD8+ TCR diversity rose significantly by C4D1 (p=0.0027 vs p=0.16), most apparent in complete responders (p=0.02). Baseline TCR diversity was reported as lower in newly diagnosed patients than in healthy donors, and lower still in relapsed/refractory patients.

The Qiagen DNeasy kit was used to extract genomic DNA from unsorted PBMCs and from the negatively selected CD4+ and CD8+ fractions. TCR beta CDR3 regions were amplified by immunoSEQ multiplex PCR using primers annealing to V and J segments. A synthetic immune receptor repertoire was used to minimize amplification bias, and any remaining bias was removed computationally after sequencing. Concerning the study's data processing: Custom Python scripts were used to quantify repertoire diversity as the Shannon entropy index. Unsorted, CD4+ and CD8+ repertoires were examined separately, except in combined analyses, for which CD4+ and CD8+ sequences were merged in silico. A clone was considered expanded if an increase in frequency of at least 2-fold after treatment relative to C1D1 was found, and a pseudocount of 0.5 was applied to clones undetected at baseline. Clones with 0 or 1 copy at C1D1 were classified as singleton clones, and clones with 2 or more copies were classified as non-singleton clones. Clones expanded in unsorted samples were labelled as CD4+, CD8+ or unknown by matching protein sequences in sorted samples from the same patient. Wilcoxon tests were applied to paired samples to test diversity changes from C1D1 to C4D1. TCRdb obtained this table from immuneACCESS and retained in-frame rearrangements with V and J assigned. These tables miss some clones; where compared with another copy, unresolved V genes account for less than half of the shortfall, and the remainder is unexplained. V, J and clone size are those of that table, while D and trimming were read from the DNA. The sample yields under 15,000 clones; about four fifths were counted once. About 20% of the sample comes from the top ten.

This specimen was peripheral blood mononuclear cells (PBMCs), taken at baseline. The chain is made from TRBV6-5 and TRBJ1-2, with a tentative D gene TRBD1 over 5 matching bases. The TCR sequence derives from a human donor with classical Hodgkin lymphoma. Read as DNA, the sequence is TGTGCCAGCAGTCAGACGGGGCTAACGTATGGCTACACCTTC. Its protein product is CASSQTGLTYGYTF.